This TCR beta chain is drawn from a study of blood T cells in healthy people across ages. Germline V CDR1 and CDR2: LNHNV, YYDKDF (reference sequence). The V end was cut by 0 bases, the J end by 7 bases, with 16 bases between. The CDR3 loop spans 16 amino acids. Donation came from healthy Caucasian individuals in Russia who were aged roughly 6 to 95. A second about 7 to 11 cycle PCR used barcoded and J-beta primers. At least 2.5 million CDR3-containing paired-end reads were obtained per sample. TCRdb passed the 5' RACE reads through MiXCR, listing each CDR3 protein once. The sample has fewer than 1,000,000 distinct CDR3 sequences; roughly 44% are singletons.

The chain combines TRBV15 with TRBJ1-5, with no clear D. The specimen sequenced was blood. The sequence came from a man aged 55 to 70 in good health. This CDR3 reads CATSRDLTPESQPQHF. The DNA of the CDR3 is TGTGCCACCAGCAGAGATTTGACGCCGGAGAGCCAGCCCCAGCATTTT. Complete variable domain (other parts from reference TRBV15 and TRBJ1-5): DAMVIQNPRYQVTQFGKPVTLSCSQTLNHNVMYWYQQKSSQAPKLLFHYYDKDFNNEADTPDNFQSRRPNTSFCFLDIRSPGLGDTAMYLCATSRDLTPESQPQHFGDGTRLSIL.